A single T cell receptor (beta chain) is shown here with its context. What this receptor recognizes is not known. There are no base qualities to consult, and no much larger clone falls within one base. This specimen includes other DNA sequences encoding the same CDR3. The data are from a study of CD8+ T cells in alopecia areata (dated by TCRdb to the late 2010s). Background on the whole study: The treated patients took part in an open-label pilot trial in which moderate-to-severe alopecia areata was treated with oral tofacitinib at 5 to 10 mg twice daily. Patients stayed on tofacitinib for 6 to 18 months and then had 6 months of follow-up off drug so that delayed response and recurrence could be assessed. The SALT score, which quantifies the percentage of affected scalp surface area, was used to measure disease severity in treated patients. To study T cell clonal expansion in alopecia areata, the researchers applied high-throughput TCRbeta sequencing to both the C3H/HeJ mouse model and human patients. In humans, TCRbeta sequencing was performed on scalp tissue and on sorted CD4+ and CD8+ peripheral blood T cells from healthy controls and from patients with patchy or totalis/universalis alopecia areata. Biopsies were taken from tofacitinib-treated patients at baseline and at 4 and 24 weeks of treatment, and a later scalp biopsy was taken in several of the tofacitinib-treated patients. Clonality in the scalp was compared among normal scalp (n=4), patchy alopecia areata scalp (n=8), and alopecia totalis/universalis scalp (n=8). RNA was obtained with the PAXgene miRNA kit for fixed scalp, the miRNeasy kit for PBMCs, and the RNeasy kit for mouse skin. immunoSEQ multiplex PCR using 35 Vbeta forward primers and 13 Jbeta reverse primers was used to amplify TCRbeta CDR3 regions. Overall study results and their limits: Shared TCR sequences between patients were less evident than in mice, which may be partly attributable to HLA diversity in the patient population. The treated cohort was small, with a single nonresponder, so links between baseline CD8+ expansion and response need larger studies. Resident alphabeta T cells in normal human skin are also sequenced, complicating scalp TCR repertoire analysis, unlike mouse skin dominated by gammadelta T cells. Many expanded lesional clones were found to persist in scalp and blood during tofacitinib treatment, and relapse after treatment cessation may be partly explained by this persistence. Lesional scalp, especially in alopecia totalis/universalis, showed higher clonality and more expanded CD8+ clones than normal scalp, suggesting antigenic drive. Tofacitinib significantly lowered scalp clonality and the number of expanded CD8+ clones among the top 100 scalp clones.

The meaning of the sample's treatment or condition label: oral pan-JAK inhibitor, 5-10 mg twice daily. From alopecia areata patients, peripheral blood was collected along with lesional scalp punch biopsies. PBMCs were isolated by density centrifugation and stained for CD3, CD4 and CD8, and CD4+ and CD8+ T cells were sorted on a FACSAria. Library method: the immunoSEQ multiplex PCR assay. RNA was extracted from all samples and reverse transcribed into cDNA, which served as template for TCR sequencing. First-strand cDNA was synthesized with SuperScript III using a 2:1 mix of oligo-dT and random hexamers. A synthetic immune receptor repertoire was used to assess amplification bias, and residual bias was removed computationally. For the original study's pipeline: Raw reads were preprocessed to remove errors, and CDR3 was defined by IMGT conventions from the conserved cysteine to phenylalanine. Clonality was computed by normalizing Shannon entropy by log2 of the number of productive unique TCRs and subtracting the result from 1. Whether each scalp clone was CD4 or CD8 was inferred by checking scalp TCRbeta sequences against the CD4 and CD8 repertoires from sorted blood. Not all clones reach the TCRdb copy of this immuneACCESS table, which keeps in-frame sequences only. Checked studies attribute under half of the gap to unresolved V genes and leave the rest unexplained. V and J calls plus clone size are reproduced from that table; the DNA served to infer D and trimming. This sample is represented by over 60,000 clones; about 45% of them were singletons. The top ten hold about 20% of the sample.

The TCR sequence derives from a human donor with alopecia areata. Source: CD8+ T cells sorted from blood, taken around week 36, from a patient treated with tofacitinib.

The DNA reads as follows: TGCAGCGTTGAAGGACTAGCGGAATACAATGAGCAGTTCTTC. Its translation is CSVEGLAEYNEQFF. The rearrangement joined TRBV29-1 to TRBJ2-1; 9 central nucleotides agree with TRBD2. The CDR3 contains 14 residues, cysteine and phenylalanine counted. Solely the CDR3 DNA is kept, with 42 bases framed from the first base. According to the germline V gene, CDR1 reads SQVTM and CDR2 reads ANQGSEA. At the junction V is shortened by 1 base and J by 4 bases; bases outside the gene matches: 2.